This TCR beta chain was obtained from a study of T cell clonotyping in hematopoietic cell transplantation. Findings of the study overall: At the given depth, recipient repertoires were over 95% de novo clonotypes. After transplant, recipient diversity fell while pathologically expanded clonotypes grew through day 180. Without cell sorting, CD4 versus CD8 contributions remain unresolved.

The ends lost 6 bases at V and 2 bases at J; junction bases unmatched: 7. Germline assignment: CDR1 MNHEY and CDR2 SVGAGI. The CDR3 is made up of 14 amino acids. As for this clone: Its matching antigen is unknown.

Generated by immunoSEQ multiplex PCR, the TCRdb table keeps only in-frame clones and is missing some. The sample records about 16,000 clones, 75% to 90% being singletons. The sample consisted of peripheral blood mononuclear cells. The source is a middle-aged man in good health. Some clones in this sample may be carry-over from other donors' samples. The rearrangement uses TRBV6-5 and TRBJ2-7; 7 positions agree with TRBD2. The CDR3 protein is CASSQRAGAYEQYF. The CDR3, as DNA: TGTGCCAGCAGCCAGAGGGCGGGGGCCTACGAGCAGTACTTC.